The rows below give T cell receptor beta chains drawn from one sample of a study of OX40 agonist ivuxolimab in advanced cancers. This table comes from immunoSEQ multiplex PCR, and its TCRdb copy is limited to in-frame clones, with some not included. The sample records 100,000 to 120,000 clones, around 90% being singletons. Here the sequenced sample was CD4+ or CD8+ T cells sorted from blood, taken in a trial of the OX40 agonist ivuxolimab. Receptors originate from an adult with an advanced solid tumor such as melanoma, head and neck, liver or kidney cancer. Each CDR3 is given with its conserved first and last residue. Fields, in order: clone size, V gene, D gene, J gene, CDR3 DNA, CDR3 protein. A D gene is named only where the DNA matches it firmly. Clone size is stated in some rows and not others, as once, few, many or a class when expanded.

size: .; V: TRBV4-2; D: .; J: TRBJ2-6; DNA: TGTGCCAGCAGCCAAGTTAACGGACCCCCCGACCCCTCTGGGGCCAACGTCCTGACTTTC; CDR3: CASSQVNGPPDPSGANVLTF
size: .; V: TRBV4-1; D: TRBD2; J: TRBJ2-2; DNA: TGCGCCAGCAGCCAACTAGCGGTCGCGAACACCGGGGAGCTGTTTTTT; CDR3: CASSQLAVANTGELFF
size: .; V: TRBV7-9; D: TRBD2; J: TRBJ2-3; DNA: TGTGCCAGCAGCTTACTAGCGGGAGGCACAGATACGCAGTATTTT; CDR3: CASSLLAGGTDTQYF
size: few; V: TRBV10-3; D: .; J: TRBJ2-7; DNA: TGTGCCATCAGTGAGTTAGGACTTTACGAGCAGTACTTC; CDR3: CAISELGLYEQYF
size: .; V: TRBV14; D: .; J: TRBJ1-1; DNA: TGTGCCAGCAGCCGCCGACAGGCTCTAAGATCTGAAGCTTTCTTT; CDR3: CASSRRQALRSEAFF
size: once; V: TRBV6-5; D: TRBD1; J: TRBJ2-7; DNA: TGTGCCAGCAGTCCAGGGGGCGCGGGTATCAACGAGCAGTACTTC; CDR3: CASSPGGAGINEQYF
size: few; V: TRBV6-6; D: .; J: TRBJ1-5; DNA: TGTGCCAGCAGTTACCACCAGGGAAATCAGCCCCAGCATTTT; CDR3: CASSYHQGNQPQHF
size: .; V: TRBV2; D: .; J: TRBJ2-3; DNA: TGTGCCAGCACCTCAGGGCGGGTGTCAGATACGCAGTATTTT; CDR3: CASTSGRVSDTQYF
size: .; V: TRBV27; D: TRBD1; J: TRBJ1-2; DNA: TGTGCCAGCACCTCACAGGGGGTCAACTATGGCTACACCTTC; CDR3: CASTSQGVNYGYTF
size: once; V: TRBV25-1; D: .; J: TRBJ2-7; DNA: TGTGCCAGCAGTGTCGACAGAACTCACGAGCAGTACTTC; CDR3: CASSVDRTHEQYF
size: .; V: TRBV30; D: .; J: TRBJ1-5; DNA: TGTGCCTGGAGTTTGAAACAGGATAGCAATCAGCCCCAGCATTTT; CDR3: CAWSLKQDSNQPQHF
size: .; V: TRBV5-1; D: .; J: TRBJ2-1; DNA: TGCGCCAGCAGCTTGGCCCCCGGAAATGAGCAGTTCTTC; CDR3: CASSLAPGNEQFF
size: .; V: TRBV9; D: .; J: TRBJ1-2; DNA: TGTGCCAGCAGCCCGGCAACACGGCCCGACTATGGCTACACCTTC; CDR3: CASSPATRPDYGYTF
size: .; V: TRBV30; D: TRBD1; J: TRBJ1-5; DNA: TGTGCCTGGAGTGTACAGGGGGACCAGCCCCAGCATTTT; CDR3: CAWSVQGDQPQHF
size: .; V: TRBV30; D: .; J: TRBJ1-5; DNA: TGTGCCTGGAGCTTTGGGAGCAATCAGCCCCAGCATTTT; CDR3: CAWSFGSNQPQHF
size: .; V: TRBV7-8; D: .; J: TRBJ1-1; DNA: TGTGCCAGCAGCCCAGATGGGAACACTGAAGCTTTCTTT; CDR3: CASSPDGNTEAFF
size: .; V: TRBV28; D: TRBD1; J: TRBJ2-2; DNA: TGTGCCAGCAGTTTAAAGGGTGACAGGGGTGCCACCGGGGAGCTGTTTTTT; CDR3: CASSLKGDRGATGELFF
size: .; V: TRBV7-2; D: TRBD2; J: TRBJ2-1; DNA: TGTGCCAGCAGCTTTCGGGGACTAGCTCCCAATGAGCAGTTCTTC; CDR3: CASSFRGLAPNEQFF
size: .; V: TRBV19; D: TRBD2; J: TRBJ2-6; DNA: TGTGCCAGTAGAAGGGGACTAGCGGGAGGCTTCCCTGGGGCCAACGTCCTGACTTTC; CDR3: CASRRGLAGGFPGANVLTF
size: few; V: TRBV4-2; D: .; J: TRBJ2-2; DNA: TGTGCCAGCAGCCAAGTGAACGACCCGGCGAACACCGGGGAGCTGTTTTTT; CDR3: CASSQVNDPANTGELFF
size: .; V: TRBV6-5; D: TRBD1; J: TRBJ1-5; DNA: TGTGCCAGCAGGGTTAACAGGGGAGGATTGCAGCCCCAGCATTTT; CDR3: CASRVNRGGLQPQHF
size: .; V: TRBV11-2; D: .; J: TRBJ1-5; DNA: TGTGCCAGCAGCTTAGACAGCAATCAGCCCCAGCATTTT; CDR3: CASSLDSNQPQHF
size: .; V: TRBV19; D: .; J: TRBJ2-7; DNA: TGTGCCAGTAGTATCGGGGCCTACTACGAGCAGTACTTC; CDR3: CASSIGAYYEQYF
size: .; V: TRBV9; D: .; J: TRBJ1-1; DNA: TGTGCCAGCAGCCCCAATGAAGCGAACACTGAAGCTTTCTTT; CDR3: CASSPNEANTEAFF
size: .; V: TRBV29-1; D: TRBD2; J: TRBJ2-2; DNA: TGCAGCGTTGGGGAGCTAGCGGGAGCGGATTTCGGGGAGCTGTTTTTT; CDR3: CSVGELAGADFGELFF
size: .; V: TRBV5-1; D: .; J: TRBJ1-1; DNA: TGCGCCAGCAGTAGGGAACGCCAGAACACTGAAGCTTTCTTT; CDR3: CASSRERQNTEAFF
size: .; V: TRBV7-2; D: TRBD2; J: TRBJ2-5; DNA: TGTGCCAGCAGCTTCCCCGGGAGGGGAGAGACCCAGTACTTC; CDR3: CASSFPGRGETQYF
size: .; V: TRBV28; D: .; J: TRBJ1-5; DNA: TGTGCCATCCAAGGGGGGACCCATCAGCCCCAGCATTTT; CDR3: CAIQGGTHQPQHF
size: .; V: TRBV29-1; D: .; J: TRBJ2-7; DNA: TGCAGCGTACGGGAGCCTGTTTCCTACGAGCAGTACTTC; CDR3: CSVREPVSYEQYF
size: .; V: TRBV7-8; D: .; J: TRBJ2-5; DNA: TGTGCCAGCAGCCCTGTGGTTTATTGGACGGAACAAGAGACCCAGTACTTC; CDR3: CASSPVVYWTEQETQYF
size: .; V: TRBV7-9; D: .; J: TRBJ1-1; DNA: TGTGCCAGCAGCTTAGGGCCGGGCGGTGAAGCTTTCTTT; CDR3: CASSLGPGGEAFF
size: .; V: TRBV19; D: .; J: TRBJ2-5; DNA: TGTGCCAGTAGTCCTCCGGGCCTCCGCGGAGAGACCCAGTACTTC; CDR3: CASSPPGLRGETQYF
size: .; V: TRBV6-1; D: .; J: TRBJ1-1; DNA: TGTGCCAGCAGTGAACGACGGTTCACTGAAGCTTTCTTT; CDR3: CASSERRFTEAFF
size: .; V: TRBV6-5; D: .; J: TRBJ1-2; DNA: TGTGCCAGCAGTCTCCAGGGATTGGGTGGCTACACCTTC; CDR3: CASSLQGLGGYTF
size: .; V: TRBV6-6; D: TRBD1; J: TRBJ1-4; DNA: TGTGCCAGCAGATCGGGACAGCGTAATGAAAAACTGTTTTTT; CDR3: CASRSGQRNEKLFF
size: .; V: TRBV18; D: TRBD1; J: TRBJ1-4; DNA: TGTGCCAGCTCACCATCGGACAGGGTTGGGAAACTGTTTTTT; CDR3: CASSPSDRVGKLFF
size: .; V: TRBV7-9; D: TRBD1; J: TRBJ1-2; DNA: TGTGCCAGCAGCTCCGGGACAGTCTATGGCTACACCTTC; CDR3: CASSSGTVYGYTF
size: .; V: TRBV6-5; D: .; J: TRBJ1-1; DNA: TGTGCCAGCAGTTACTCTGGCAGGGTCGGCACTGAAGCTTTCTTT; CDR3: CASSYSGRVGTEAFF
size: .; V: TRBV7-2; D: .; J: TRBJ1-5; DNA: TGTGCCAGCAGCTTGTGGACTGATCAGCCCCAGCATTTT; CDR3: CASSLWTDQPQHF
size: .; V: TRBV10-2; D: .; J: TRBJ1-5; DNA: TGCGCCAGCAGGCTAACAACAGGGTTAAATCAGCCCCAGCATTTT; CDR3: CASRLTTGLNQPQHF
size: .; V: TRBV28; D: TRBD1; J: TRBJ1-1; DNA: TGTGCCAGCAGTGTTCCGGGACAGACGAACACTGAAGCTTTCTTT; CDR3: CASSVPGQTNTEAFF
size: once; V: TRBV4-1; D: TRBD1; J: TRBJ1-4; DNA: TGCGCCAGCAGCCAAGGAACAGGGGTCGTAAATGAAAAACTGTTTTTT; CDR3: CASSQGTGVVNEKLFF
size: .; V: TRBV5-4; D: TRBD1; J: TRBJ2-5; DNA: TGTGCCAGCAGTTTGACAGGGGGGGAAGAGACCCAGTACTTC; CDR3: CASSLTGGEETQYF
size: .; V: TRBV21-1; D: .; J: TRBJ1-4; DNA: TGTGCCAGCAGGGCCGGGACAGGGAATGAAAAACTGTTTTTT; CDR3: CASRAGTGNEKLFF
size: .; V: TRBV18; D: TRBD2; J: TRBJ2-1; DNA: TGTGCCAGCTCACCACCGGGACTAGCGGGAGGGTATGAGCAGTTCTTC; CDR3: CASSPPGLAGGYEQFF
size: .; V: TRBV18; D: .; J: TRBJ1-2; DNA: TGTGCCAGCTCACCGATTCCTCCGACAAGGGCCACCTATGGCTACACCTTC; CDR3: CASSPIPPTRATYGYTF
size: .; V: TRBV28; D: .; J: TRBJ1-1; DNA: TGTGCCAGCAGTTTCGCAGGAATGAACACTGAAGCTTTCTTT; CDR3: CASSFAGMNTEAFF
size: .; V: TRBV7-2; D: .; J: TRBJ2-7; DNA: TGTGCCAGCAGCTTAATCGTCTCCTACGAGCAGTACTTC; CDR3: CASSLIVSYEQYF
size: .; V: TRBV11-2; D: .; J: TRBJ2-1; DNA: TGTGCCAGCCCGAGGGACCGGGACACCACGAGGAATGAGCAGTTCTTC; CDR3: CASPRDRDTTRNEQFF
size: once; V: TRBV19; D: .; J: TRBJ2-5; DNA: TGTGCCAGTAGTATTCTAGGGTCACAACCAGGGGAGACCCAGTACTTC; CDR3: CASSILGSQPGETQYF
size: once; V: TRBV6-1; D: .; J: TRBJ1-1; DNA: TGTGCCAGCAGAGCCGTAAACAGGGAGAACGCTTTCTTT; CDR3: CASRAVNRENAFF
size: .; V: TRBV10-1; D: TRBD2; J: TRBJ2-7; DNA: TGCGCCAGCAGTGAGTCGGGACTAGCGGAGCCAGGCACCTACGAGCAGTACTTC; CDR3: CASSESGLAEPGTYEQYF
size: .; V: TRBV11-2; D: .; J: TRBJ2-2; DNA: TGTGCCAGCAGGGGGGAGATGAACACCGGGGAGCTGTTTTTT; CDR3: CASRGEMNTGELFF
size: once; V: TRBV11-3; D: .; J: TRBJ2-1; DNA: TGTGCCAGCAGCTTAGTGGGGCGGGACAATGAGCAGTTCTTC; CDR3: CASSLVGRDNEQFF
size: few; V: TRBV7-3; D: .; J: TRBJ2-3; DNA: TGTGCCAGCAGCTTAAAGGGGGCAGATACGCAGTATTTT; CDR3: CASSLKGADTQYF
size: .; V: TRBV19; D: .; J: TRBJ2-5; DNA: TGTGCCAGTAGTACTAGGACAGTCTCAGGGACCCAGTACTTC; CDR3: CASSTRTVSGTQYF
size: .; V: TRBV6-5; D: TRBD1; J: TRBJ2-1; DNA: TGTGCCAGCAGGGAGACAGGGGTGGGAAAAAATGAGCAGTTCTTC; CDR3: CASRETGVGKNEQFF